This T cell receptor beta chain was sequenced in a study of T cell responses to AZD1222 COVID-19 vaccine. The CDR3 totals 19 residues. Per the germline V gene, CDR1 is SEHNR and CDR2 is FQNEAQ (reference sequence). Trimming removed 2 bases from V and 0 bases from J; junction bases left unmatched: 11. Some clones are missing from TCRdb's copy, which holds only in-frame ones; the method was immunoSEQ multiplex PCR. This table holds over 120,000 clones, roughly 85% found once. This clonotype was sampled from an adult in good health. The sample in question was peripheral blood, obtained on day 0 of AZD1222 vaccination. The rearrangement joins TRBV7-9 to TRBJ2-1; 9 positions match TRBD2. Here the CDR3 reads CASSLNPGLARSSYNEQFF. DNA for the CDR3: TGTGCCAGCAGCTTAAACCCCGGACTAGCGAGAAGCTCCTACAATGAGCAGTTCTTC.